These T cell receptor beta chains were read from a single sample in a study of blood T cells in healthy people across ages. TCRdb re-called the 5' RACE reads with MiXCR, one entry per CDR3 protein. The repertoire includes roughly 2 million distinct CDR3 sequences, around half of them detected once, and roughly 2% sits in the top ten. Sequencing was performed on blood. These receptors were obtained from a woman aged 35 to 49 in good health. The CDR3 runs from the conserved cysteine through the conserved F or W. The size field is filled for only some rows; it gives once, few, many or a size class.

>TRBJ2-7|-|TRBV12-3/TRBV12-4
CASSFSRQAHEQYF
>TRBJ2-3|once|TRBV15
CATSGPPGLAGGRTDTQYF
>-|-|TRBV6-6
CATVGVSYEQYF
>TRBJ2-3|-|TRBV5-1
CASSAVFRSATQYF
>TRBJ2-3|-|TRBV20-1
CSARDLAGPDTQYF
>-|-|TRBV6-2/TRBV6-3
CASSKTGTAYEQYF
>TRBJ1-2|-|TRBV6-1
CASSPDRDNFNYGYTF
>TRBJ2-2|-|TRBV7-2
CASSLKGAPGTGELFF
>TRBJ1-2|-|TRBV10-3
CAISESEVGQSQPSNGYTF
>TRBJ2-3|-|TRBV12-3/TRBV12-4
CASSSEGDGPWADTQYF
>TRBJ2-3|-|TRBV18
CASSPQSTVSTDTQYF
>-|-|TRBV7-2
CASSPTGPAIYEQYF
>TRBJ1-5|-|TRBV9
CASSGAGYNQPQHF
>TRBJ1-2|many|TRBV7-2
CASSFPNYGYTF
>TRBJ2-7|few|TRBV28
CASGTAGYEQYF
>TRBJ2-3|-|TRBV6-5
CASSYRGTVSTTDTQYF
>TRBJ1-2|few|TRBV12-3/TRBV12-4
CASISAVYGYTF
>TRBJ1-5|few|TRBV6-2/TRBV6-3
CASLGQGRGQPQHF
>TRBJ1-2|few|TRBV6-5
CASSYGSGGFGYTF
>TRBJ2-7|-|TRBV4-1
CASSQVSGTGASYEQYF
>TRBJ2-5|-|TRBV4-3
CASSQAFWTGVDNEQYF
>TRBJ2-7|-|TRBV20-1
CSAAQGGIEQYF
>TRBJ1-2|once|TRBV5-1
CASSSRVAGGGGYTF